The rows below give T cell receptor beta chains drawn from one sample of a study of Graves' ophthalmopathy and Graves' hyperthyroidism. Each CDR3 protein gets one entry after TCRdb re-called the multiplex PCR reads with MiXCR. The repertoire holds around 1,200,000 distinct CDR3 sequences, with about 35% as singletons. What was sequenced was peripheral blood or thyroid tissue (not recorded which). These receptors all stem from an adult man with Graves' hyperthyroidism. CDR3s include the opening cysteine and the closing phenylalanine or tryptophan. A D gene is named only where the DNA matches it firmly. Clone size, where shown, is once, few, many, or a class for clones that have expanded.

clone size	D gene	V gene	J gene	CDR3 protein	CDR3 DNA
many	TRBD1	TRBV5-8	TRBJ1-6	CASSSQGGNSPLHF	TGTGCCAGCAGCTCACAGGGGGGAAATTCACCCCTCCACTTT
many	.	TRBV29-1	TRBJ1-4	CSAGEVEKLFF	TGCAGCGCTGGAGAGGTTGAAAAACTGTTTTTT
.	.	TRBV30	TRBJ1-3	CAWKGGSGNTIYF	TGTGCCTGGAAAGGGGGTTCAGGAAACACCATATATTTT
.	.	TRBV20-1	TRBJ1-4	CSAPNPGFNEKLFF	TGCAGTGCCCCAAACCCAGGGTTTAATGAAAAACTGTTTTTT
.	.	TRBV10-3	TRBJ1-5	CAISEDSHQPQHF	TGTGCCATCAGTGAGGATTCCCATCAGCCCCAGCATTTT
.	.	TRBV14	TRBJ2-7	CASSQDSPTEQYF	TGTGCCAGCAGCCAAGATTCCCCCACCGAGCAGTACTTC
many	.	TRBV20-1	TRBJ2-7	CSAPAISYEQYF	TGCAGTGCTCCTGCGATCTCCTACGAGCAGTACTTC
.	TRBD1	TRBV10-3	TRBJ2-5	CASQGTGPMGETQYF	TGTGCCAGCCAGGGGACAGGACCTATGGGAGAGACCCAGTACTTC
.	TRBD1	TRBV14	TRBJ1-1	CASSLATGVYTEAFF	TGTGCCAGCAGCCTAGCGACAGGGGTTTACACTGAAGCTTTCTTT
.	.	TRBV10-3	TRBJ1-2	CAISESGDENYGYTF	TGTGCCATCAGTGAGTCGGGCGATGAGAACTATGGCTACACCTTC
few	TRBD2	TRBV7-2	TRBJ2-7	CASSATSGLYEQYF	TGTGCCAGCAGCGCGACTAGCGGACTCTACGAGCAGTACTTC
few	TRBD1	TRBV14	TRBJ2-7	CASSQIGQGYEQYF	TGTGCCAGCAGCCAAATCGGACAGGGCTACGAGCAGTACTTC
.	.	TRBV6-2/TRBV6-3	TRBJ2-7	CATREGGYEQYF	TGTGCCACAAGGGAGGGGGGCTACGAGCAGTACTTC
.	.	TRBV5-6	TRBJ1-2	CASSSDMSHGYTF	TGTGCCAGCAGCTCCGACATGAGCCATGGCTACACCTTC
few	.	TRBV15	TRBJ1-4	CATSRFPGTGGGMSEKLFF	TGTGCCACCAGCAGATTCCCCGGGACGGGAGGGGGTATGAGTGAAAAACTGTTTTTT
many	.	TRBV7-9	TRBJ1-4	CASSLGETTNEKLFF	TGTGCCAGCAGCTTAGGGGAAACAACTAATGAAAAACTGTTTTTT
.	.	TRBV7-9	TRBJ2-2	CASVGNTGELFF	TGTGCCAGCGTGGGGAACACCGGGGAGCTGTTTTTT
many	.	TRBV25-1	TRBJ2-5	CASSERGGGETQYF	TGTGCCAGCAGTGAACGGGGAGGGGGGGAGACCCAGTACTTC
.	.	TRBV7-2	TRBJ1-3	CASSSLNSGNTIYF	TGTGCCAGCAGTTCGCTAAACTCTGGAAACACCATATATTTT
.	.	TRBV19	TRBJ2-3	CASSRTRNTDTQYF	TGTGCCAGTAGTAGGACACGGAACACAGATACGCAGTATTTT
few	.	TRBV10-3	TRBJ1-2	CASGPGQILVYGYTF	TGTGCCAGCGGGCCCGGACAGATTTTAGTCTATGGCTACACCTTC
.	.	TRBV10-3	TRBJ1-1	CASSYQGWNTEAFF	TGTGCCAGCAGTTACCAGGGGTGGAACACTGAAGCTTTCTTT
.	.	TRBV29-1	TRBJ1-1	CSVRDRDTEAFF	TGCAGCGTCCGGGACCGAGACACTGAAGCTTTCTTT
many	.	TRBV15	TRBJ1-2	CATSSLPAGSYGYTF	TGTGCCACCAGCTCTCTTCCGGCTGGATCTTATGGCTACACCTTC
.	.	TRBV20-1	TRBJ2-2	CSASAGLWGGELFF	TGCAGTGCTAGTGCCGGACTGTGGGGCGGGGAGCTGTTTTTT
.	.	TRBV7-6	TRBJ2-5	CASSFGPVTETQYF	TGTGCCAGCAGCTTTGGGCCGGTGACAGAGACCCAGTACTTC
.	.	TRBV12-3/TRBV12-4	TRBJ1-2	CASKDSSPNYGYTF	TGTGCCAGCAAGGACAGCTCGCCAAACTATGGCTACACCTTC
.	TRBD1	TRBV6-5	TRBJ1-6	CASSPQPGTGTLHF	TGTGCCAGCAGTCCCCAACCCGGGACAGGGACACTCCACTTT
.	TRBD1	TRBV5-1	TRBJ2-5	CASSLDGTGPQETQYF	TGCGCCAGCAGCTTGGACGGGACAGGCCCCCAAGAGACCCAGTACTTC